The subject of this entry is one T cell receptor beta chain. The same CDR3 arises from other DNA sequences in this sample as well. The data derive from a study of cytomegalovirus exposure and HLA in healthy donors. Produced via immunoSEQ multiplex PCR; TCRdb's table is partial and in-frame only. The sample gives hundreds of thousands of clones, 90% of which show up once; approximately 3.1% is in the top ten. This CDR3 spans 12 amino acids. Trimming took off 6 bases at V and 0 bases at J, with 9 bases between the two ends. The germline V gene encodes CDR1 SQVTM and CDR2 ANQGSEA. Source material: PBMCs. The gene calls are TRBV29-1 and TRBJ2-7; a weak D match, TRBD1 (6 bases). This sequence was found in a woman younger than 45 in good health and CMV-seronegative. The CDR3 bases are TGCAGCGTACCAGGGGACTCCTACGAGCAGTACTTC. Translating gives CSVPGDSYEQYF.